One TCR beta chain is described in this entry. Its antigen remains unidentified. The entry originates in a study of human T cells and chemical hapten exposure. Turning to the study itself: Women made up most patients, who had alopecia areata, totalis or universalis.

This sample's time point: patch test 1, 2 weeks after DPC sensitization. Indicated treatment: therapeutic diphenylcyclopropenone sensitization with weekly scalp DPC. Each patch-test visit's blood sample preceded patch application. Non-pregnant alopecia patients aged 18 to 70, suitable for DPC therapy. A single record per CDR3 protein comes from TCRdb applying MiXCR to the RACE reads. The table lists around 300,000 distinct CDR3 sequences, around 7% of them singletons. Study outcomes and limitations: Expanded TCRs made up significantly more big CDR3 similarity clusters than controls did.

CDR3 size: 19 residues. With 0 bases clipped from V and 7 bases from J, the junction kept 15 bases outside the gene matches. In germline, CDR1 is MGHDK, CDR2 SYGVNS. The sequencing used whole blood, collected in connection with sensitization to the hapten diphenylcyclopropenone (DPC). The V and J genes are TRBV25-1 and TRBJ1-6; 7 bases agree with TRBD1. This receptor was identified in a woman aged 18-35 years with alopecia areata. Some clones in this sample may be carry-over from other donors' samples. Written as DNA, the CDR3 is TGTGCCAGCAGTGAATATGGAGGGGGCTCGACGGTACTCAATTCACCCCTCCACTTT. It encodes CASSEYGGGSTVLNSPLHF.